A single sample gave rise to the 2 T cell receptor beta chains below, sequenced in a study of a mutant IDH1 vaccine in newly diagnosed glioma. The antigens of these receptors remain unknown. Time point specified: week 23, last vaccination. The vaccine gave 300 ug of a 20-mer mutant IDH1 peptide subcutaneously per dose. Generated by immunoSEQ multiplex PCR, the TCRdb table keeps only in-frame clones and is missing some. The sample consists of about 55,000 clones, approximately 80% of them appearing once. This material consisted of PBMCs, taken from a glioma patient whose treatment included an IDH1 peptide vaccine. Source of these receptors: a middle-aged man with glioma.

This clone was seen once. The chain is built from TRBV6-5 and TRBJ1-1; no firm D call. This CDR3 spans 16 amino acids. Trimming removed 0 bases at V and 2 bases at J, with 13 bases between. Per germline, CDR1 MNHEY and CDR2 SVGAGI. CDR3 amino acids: CASSYSAVTRNTEAFF. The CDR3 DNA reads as TGTGCCAGCAGTTACTCGGCGGTCACAAGAAACACTGAAGCTTTCTTT.

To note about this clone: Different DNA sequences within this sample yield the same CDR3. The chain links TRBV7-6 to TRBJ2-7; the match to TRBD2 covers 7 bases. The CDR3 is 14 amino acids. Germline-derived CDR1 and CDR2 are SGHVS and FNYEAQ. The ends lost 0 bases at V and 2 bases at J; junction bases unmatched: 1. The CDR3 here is CASSLASGTYEQYF. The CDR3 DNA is TGTGCCAGCAGCTTAGCGAGCGGGACCTACGAGCAGTACTTC.